The 3 T cell receptor beta chains below all came from one sample that was sequenced in a study of shared clonotypes between healthy human individuals (dated by TCRdb to about 2020). Receptor amplification or capture employed the immunoSEQ multiplex PCR assay. Sourced from immuneACCESS, this table was stored by TCRdb with only in-frame sequences that have V and J called. A share of the clones is absent; for the studies checked, an unresolved V gene accounts for under half, and the remainder has no known explanation. The sample profile shows 980,000 or so clones; about three quarters of them were found once. 1.5% of the sample is held by the ten biggest clonotypes. Sequencing used memory CD4+ T cells sorted from blood. Explained via the paper, the cell subset or site label denotes: CD45RA-negative fraction. Receptor source: a man aged 18 to 29 in good health.

The chain employs TRBV10-3 and TRBJ1-2; the match to TRBD1 covers 7 bases. Germline V lookup: CDR1 ENHRY, CDR2 SYGVKD. V gave up 1 base and J gave up 6 bases; unmatched junction bases: 5. The CDR3 sequence is 14 residues long. CDR3 sequence: CAISEYRGTDGYTF. CDR3 bases: TGTGCCATCAGTGAGTACAGGGGTACGGATGGCTACACCTTC.

A few counts support this clone. This sequence joins TRBV27 and TRBJ2-7; TRBD2 agrees at 10 bases. J gave up 4 bases and V 4 bases, and 7 bases lay outside the gene matches. Germline lookup yields CDR1 MNHEY and CDR2 SMNVEV (reference sequence). This CDR3 spans 15 amino acids. The CDR3 sequence is CASSSSGRVPYEQYF. The CDR3 nucleotides read TGTGCCAGCAGTTCGAGCGGGAGGGTACCGTACGAGCAGTACTTC.

The V and J genes are TRBV10-1 and TRBJ1-2; 9 nucleotides agree with TRBD1. Germline values: CDR1 WNHNN, CDR2 SYGVQD (reference sequence). V shed 3 bases and J 5 bases; nucleotides not matched to a gene: 16. The CDR3 contains 18 residues. This CDR3 is CASSEPGTGFGVGYGYTF. As DNA, the CDR3 is TGCGCCAGCAGTGAACCCGGGACAGGGTTTGGAGTAGGGTATGGCTACACCTTC.